The 32 T cell receptor beta chains given below trace back to one sample, sequenced in a study of blood T cells in healthy people across ages (dated by TCRdb to 2013 to 2016). Library construction relied on 5' RACE. TCRdb names Illumina HiSeq 2500 as the instrument used. A second PCR of roughly 6 to 11 cycles was run with a J-beta primer mix and a sample-barcoded 5' primer. Starting from the raw public reads, TCRdb applied fastp trimming at Q25, assembled clones with MiXCR and retained in-frame beta chains. Identical CDR3 proteins give one entry, which carries the most common genes and DNA. The sample contains roughly 2 million distinct CDR3 sequences, approximately 50% of them found a single time. In total, the top ten clones hold around 2.1% of the sample. The source material was blood. The receptors were sampled from a middle-aged woman in good health.

The gene calls are TRBV12-3 or TRBV12-4 and TRBJ2-4; D unclear. The CDR3 contains 14 residues. V was clipped by 5 bases and J by 1 base, with 9 bases between them. CDR3: CASSVWQAKNIQYF. The CDR3 bases are TGTGCCAGCAGTGTATGGCAGGCCAAAAACATTCAGTACTTC.

This clonotype was detected a few times. This chain joins TRBV5-1 and TRBJ2-7; D is ambiguous. This CDR3 has 14 residues. CDR1 is SGHRS, CDR2 YFSETQ, per germline. Deletions cut 4 bases from V and 0 bases from J, with 11 bases between. CDR3 nucleotides: TGCGCCAGCAGCGTCGGATCAGCCTCCTACGAGCAGTACTTC. Translation gives CASSVGSASYEQYF.

The chain is built from TRBV3-1 and TRBJ2-1; D not certain. The DNA end is more similar to TRBJ2-7, so the J call may be wrong. Germline lookup yields CDR1 LGHDT and CDR2 YNNKEL (reference sequence). This CDR3 comprises 14 residues. As DNA, the CDR3 is TGTGCCAGCAGCCCTCCCGACACGTACAATGAGCAGTACTTC. Its translation: CASSPPDTYNEQYF.

Remarks on this clonotype: Given a much more abundant clone one base away, this may be a read error. The chain links TRBV6-2 or TRBV6-3 to TRBJ2-5, with D tentatively TRBD1 (5 bases). This CDR3 contains 14 residues. Deletions cut 4 bases from V and 2 bases from J, with 11 bases between. Germline CDR1 reads MNHEY; CDR2 reads SVGEGT. CDR3: CASSCSRVQETQYF. The CDR3 DNA reads TGTGCCAGCAGTTGCTCCAGGGTTCAAGAGACCCAGTACTTC.

CDR3 protein: CASSWSNSPLHF. CDR3 nucleotides: TGTGCCAGCAGTTGGAGCAATTCACCCCTCCACTTT. V is TRBV6-2 or TRBV6-3 and J is TRBJ1-6; D gene ambiguous. Trimming took 4 bases from V and 7 from J, leaving 5 bases between them. Germline CDR1 reads MNHEY; CDR2 reads SVGEGT. The CDR3 is 12 amino acids.

This chain joins TRBV19 and TRBJ1-5; 8 nucleotides align to TRBD1. This CDR3 spans 15 amino acids. Germline loops: CDR1 LNHDA, CDR2 SQIVND (reference sequence). The junction had 5 bases not matched to a gene; V was cut back by 7 bases and J by 0 bases. The CDR3 spells CASTWTGTSNQPQHF. The CDR3 bases are TGTGCCAGTACCTGGACAGGGACTAGCAATCAGCCCCAGCATTTT.

The genes are TRBV6-5 and TRBJ1-1, with unresolved D. V was clipped by 8 bases and J by 0 bases, with 13 bases between them. Germline CDR1 is MNHEY and CDR2 is SVGAGI. The CDR3 extends over 14 amino acids. The CDR3 is CASRTQPMNTEAFF. CDR3 DNA sequence: TGTGCCAGCCGTACGCAGCCGATGAACACTGAAGCTTTCTTT.

This clonotype has only one observation. This chain links TRBV6-1 with TRBJ1-6; weak D call: TRBD1 (5 bases). Germline CDR1 is MNHNS and CDR2 is SASEGT. V was trimmed by 1 base and J by 8 bases, leaving 12 bases between them. This CDR3 comprises 15 residues. The CDR3 DNA follows: TGTGCCAGCAGTGAAGGGGGAAGGGGAGATTCACCCCTCCACTTT. It is translated as CASSEGGRGDSPLHF.

The V call is TRBV7-9, the J call TRBJ2-3; D may be TRBD1 (6 bases). CDR3 length: 15 residues. V lost 1 base, J lost 4 bases, and 12 bases lay in between. Germline V gives CDR1 SEHNR, CDR2 FQNEAQ (reference sequence). DNA for the CDR3: TGTGCCAGCAGCTTAGGGGGCCAGGGGTCAGATACGCAGTATTTT. Protein sequence: CASSLGGQGSDTQYF.

V gene TRBV29-1 combines with J gene TRBJ2-5, with D perhaps matching TRBD2 (6 bases). The CDR3 runs 14 residues. Germline values: CDR1 SQVTM, CDR2 ANQGSEA. The ends were cut back, 7 bases at V and 3 bases at J, with 18 bases in the middle. The CDR3 DNA follows: TGCAGCGGCCAAACTAGCCCCGCCAAAGAGACCCAGTACTTC. This codes for CSGQTSPAKETQYF.

Points on this clonotype: At one end, the junction sequence differs from germline, possibly due to a read error. The rearrangement uses TRBV15 and TRBJ2-1; no clear D. Germline V gives CDR1 LNHNV, CDR2 YYDKDF (reference sequence). The CDR3 spans 15 residues. CDR3 region: CATSGDAAPYNEQFF. The CDR3 nucleotides are TGTGCCACCAGCGGAGATGCGGCCCCCTACAATGAGCAGTTCTTC.

This rearrangement joins TRBV20-1 to TRBJ1-3; possible D gene TRBD1, 5 bases. Trimming removed 7 bases from V and 4 bases from J, with 11 bases in between. The germline V gene encodes CDR1 DFQATT and CDR2 SNEGSKA (reference sequence). This CDR3 region has 12 residues. The CDR3 reads CSVRGVGNTIYF. CDR3 DNA sequence: TGCAGTGTCCGGGGGGTGGGAAACACCATATATTTT.

This chain joins TRBV3-1 and TRBJ1-1; TRBD1 might be the D (5 bases). Trimming took off 3 bases at V and 1 base at J, with 9 bases between the two ends. CDR1 and CDR2 from the germline V gene are LGHDT and YNNKEL (reference sequence). The CDR3 has 14 residues. CDR3 nucleotide sequence: TGTGCCAGCAGCCAGACAGAGCCGAACACTGAAGCTTTCTTT. Translating it yields CASSQTEPNTEAFF. The whole variable domain, remainder taken from reference TRBV3-1 and TRBJ1-1, is DTAVSQTPKYLVTQMGNDKSIKCEQNLGHDTMYWYKQDSKKFLKIMFSYNNKELIINETVPNRFSPKSPDKAHLNLHINSLELGDSAVYFCASSQTEPNTEAFFGQGTRLTVV.

The V call is TRBV6-2 or TRBV6-3, the J call TRBJ1-2; no firm D call. Germline loops: CDR1 MNHEY, CDR2 SVGEGT. Trimming left V 5 bases short and J 5 bases short, with 15 bases between. CDR3 length: 14 amino acids. Here the CDR3 DNA reads TGTGCCAGCAGTGACCGGGTCAGTCATTATGGCTACACCTTC. Residues: CASSDRVSHYGYTF.

As DNA, the CDR3 is TGCGCCAGCAGCTTGAGTGGCAGGGCTGGTGGCTACACCTTC. Translation: CASSLSGRAGGYTF. The rearrangement joins TRBV5-1 to TRBJ1-2; possibly TRBD1 for D (5 bases). The length of the CDR3 is 14 residues. V lost 1 base and J 7 bases, leaving 14 bases between the germline ends. Germline V lookup: CDR1 SGHRS, CDR2 YFSETQ.

This clonotype was found once. The V call is TRBV5-4, the J call TRBJ2-5; D might be TRBD1 (6 bases). The last part of the DNA fits TRBJ2-7 better; the J call may be wrong. The CDR3 contains 15 residues. Germline V gene lookup returns CDR1 SGHNT and CDR2 YYREEE (reference sequence). CDR3 sequence reads: CASSFAGAAPREQYF. CDR3 bases: TGTGCCAGCAGCTTCGCAGGGGCAGCCCCCCGCGAGCAGTACTTC.

This clonotype appeared a few times. The DNA for the CDR3 is TGCAGTGCCCCTTGGCGGGGTGGGAATGAGCAGTTCTTC. Translation gives CSAPWRGGNEQFF. This chain links TRBV20-1 with TRBJ2-1; possible D gene TRBD2, 6 bases. The CDR3 contains 13 residues. Germline lookup yields CDR1 DFQATT and CDR2 SNEGSKA (reference sequence). Trimming shortened V by 6 bases and J by 7 bases, and 16 bases separated the two germline ends.

The genes are TRBV5-1 and TRBJ2-3; maybe TRBD1 (6 bases). Trimming took off 4 bases at V and 0 bases at J, with 12 bases between the two ends. The CDR3 loop spans 15 amino acids. Germline CDR1 SGHRS, CDR2 YFSETQ. The chain's CDR3 is CASSLGALSTDTQYF. The CDR3 DNA sequence: TGCGCCAGCAGCCTGGGGGCCCTAAGCACAGATACGCAGTATTTT.

This clonotype came up a few times. The rearrangement uses TRBV29-1 and TRBJ1-4; D remains unclear. V lost 1 base, J lost 2 bases, and 11 bases lay in between. The CDR3 contains 15 residues. The V gene's germline CDR1 is SQVTM and CDR2 ANQGSEA. CDR3 amino acids: CSVEAAQATNEKLFF. DNA for the CDR3: TGCAGCGTTGAAGCCGCCCAGGCTACTAATGAAAAACTGTTTTTT.

This sequence joins TRBV6-2 or TRBV6-3 and TRBJ2-1, with 10 bases matching TRBD1. The CDR3 runs to 13 residues. Germline V gene lookup returns CDR1 MNHEY and CDR2 SVGEGT. V gave up 4 bases and J gave up 9 bases; unmatched junction bases: 3. CDR3 coding DNA: TGTGCCAGCAGTTGGACAGGGGGAAGTGAGCAGTTCTTC. Its translation is CASSWTGGSEQFF.

V is TRBV13 and J is TRBJ2-7, with D hard to call. V lost 0 bases to trimming and J lost 2 bases, with 8 bases between them. The germline CDR1 and CDR2 sequences are PRHDT and FYEKMQ (reference sequence). The CDR3 is 14 residues long. This CDR3 is CASSLGLSPYEQYF. DNA of the CDR3: TGTGCCAGCAGCTTAGGGTTGAGCCCCTACGAGCAGTACTTC.

The V and J genes are TRBV7-6 and TRBJ1-6; 9 bases align to TRBD1. The CDR3 loop spans 16 amino acids. V was clipped by 5 bases and J by 16 bases; unmatched bases: 18. Germline V gives CDR1 SGHVS, CDR2 FNYEAQ. The DNA for the CDR3 is TGTGCCAGCAGCCCGGACAGACAGGGGGTTAGAGGGATTCTCCACTTT. This sequence encodes CASSPDRQGVRGILHF. The full variable domain, with the rest looked up from reference TRBV7-6 and TRBJ1-6, is GAGVSQSPRYKVTKRGQDVALRCDPISGHVSLYWYRQALGQGPEFLTYFNYEAQQDKSGLPNDRFSAERPEGSISTLTIQRTEQRDSAMYRCASSPDRQGVRGILHFGNGTRLTVT.

This chain uses TRBV5-5 with TRBJ1-2, with TRBD1 as a possible D gene (6 bases). Germline V gene data show CDR1 as SGHKS and CDR2 as YYEKEE (reference sequence). This CDR3 region has 14 residues. Trimming left V 4 bases short and J 7 bases short, with 17 bases between. The DNA of the CDR3 is TGTGCCAGCAGCCCCAGGGGACTGGATTTTGGCTACACCTTC. It specifies CASSPRGLDFGYTF.

V gene TRBV20-1 combines with J gene TRBJ2-7; 7 nucleotides align to TRBD1. The junction had 14 bases not matched to a gene; V was cut back by 1 base and J by 2 bases. Germline lookup yields CDR1 DFQATT and CDR2 SNEGSKA (reference sequence). CDR3 length: 17 residues. The CDR3 here is CSARGEGPRDRTYEQYF. In nucleotides, the CDR3 is TGCAGTGCTAGAGGGGAAGGGCCCAGGGACAGAACCTACGAGCAGTACTTC.

CDR3: CASAGRTGANVLTF. The DNA for the CDR3 is TGTGCCAGCGCCGGGAGGACTGGGGCCAACGTCCTGACTTTC. The V gene is TRBV27, the J gene TRBJ2-6, with 7 nucleotides matching TRBD2. CDR1 and CDR2 from the germline V gene are MNHEY and SMNVEV (reference sequence). Trimming removed 8 bases from V and 2 bases from J; junction bases left unmatched: 3. The CDR3 length is 14 residues.

The V call is TRBV7-2, the J call TRBJ2-5; 12 nucleotides align to TRBD2. Trimming removed 0 bases from V and 1 base from J; junction bases left unmatched: 6. Germline V gene data show CDR1 as SGHTA and CDR2 as FQGNSA. The CDR3 spans 18 residues. The CDR3 DNA follows: TGTGCCAGCAGCTTAGCCAGAGGACTAGCGGGAATCCAAGAGACCCAGTACTTC. It translates to CASSLARGLAGIQETQYF. Based on the CDR3 plus reference TRBV7-2 and TRBJ2-5, the full variable domain is GAGVSQSPSNKVTEKGKDVELRCDPISGHTALYWYRQSLGQGLEFLIYFQGNSAPDKSGLPSDRFSAERTGGSVSTLTIQRTQQEDSAVYLCASSLARGLAGIQETQYFGPGTRLLVL.

This chain connects TRBV5-1 to TRBJ1-5; perhaps TRBD1 as D (5 bases). The CDR3 contains 15 residues. Trimming took off 0 bases at V and 10 bases at J, with 17 bases between the two ends. Germline values: CDR1 SGHRS, CDR2 YFSETQ. CDR3 DNA: TGCGCCAGCAGCTTGGCAGGGTTTAGGGGTCAACCCCAGCATTTT. Protein: CASSLAGFRGQPQHF.

This clonotype appeared a single time. CDR3 residues: CSVRTALRNQPQHF. CDR3 nucleotide sequence: TGCAGTGTAAGGACAGCCCTTCGCAATCAGCCCCAGCATTTT. V and J are TRBV20-1 and TRBJ1-5; weak D call: TRBD1 (6 bases). Germline assignment: CDR1 DFQATT and CDR2 SNEGSKA (reference sequence). Trimming took off 7 bases at V and 2 bases at J, with 15 bases between the two ends. This CDR3 has 14 residues.

This clonotype was counted a single time. The junction departs from the called germline gene at one end, perhaps through a read error. The chain recombines TRBV6-1 with TRBJ2-4, with D tentatively TRBD2 (6 bases). The DNA end is a closer match to TRBJ2-7, so the J assignment may be wrong. The germline gives CDR1 MNHNS, CDR2 SASEGT. CDR3 size: 13 residues. The CDR3 protein is CATLRLVSHEQYF. DNA for the CDR3: TGTGCCACCTTACGACTAGTCTCCCACGAGCAGTACTTC.

This clonotype was observed a few times. The rearrangement uses TRBV7-2 and TRBJ2-7, with a tentative D call TRBD2 (5 bases). This CDR3 has 15 amino acids. Germline lookup yields CDR1 SGHTA and CDR2 FQGNSA. V was shortened by 3 bases and J by 0 bases, with 12 bases between the two germline ends. CDR3 in DNA: TGTGCCAGCAGCTTGCAGGAGCGGAGCTCCTACGAGCAGTACTTC. The encoded protein is CASSLQERSSYEQYF.

A few counts support this clonotype. The rearrangement joins TRBV7-8 to TRBJ2-1, with TRBD1 as a possible D gene (6 bases). V dropped 1 base and J dropped 10 bases, with 11 bases sitting between them. The CDR3 spans 13 residues. The germline V gene encodes CDR1 SGHVS and CDR2 FQNEAQ. The CDR3 protein is CASSLGQALEQFF. DNA of the CDR3: TGTGCCAGCAGCTTAGGACAGGCCCTGGAGCAGTTCTTC.

This clonotype was counted between two and nine times. This CDR3 is CASSSERSSDTQYF. The CDR3 region has the DNA TGTGCCAGCAGCAGTGAACGCAGCTCTGATACGCAGTATTTT. The chain recombines TRBV6-5 with TRBJ2-3, with D hard to call. Looked up from germline, CDR1 is MNHEY and CDR2 is SVGAGI. V was clipped by 6 bases and J by 6 bases, with 16 bases between them. The CDR3 consists of 14 residues.